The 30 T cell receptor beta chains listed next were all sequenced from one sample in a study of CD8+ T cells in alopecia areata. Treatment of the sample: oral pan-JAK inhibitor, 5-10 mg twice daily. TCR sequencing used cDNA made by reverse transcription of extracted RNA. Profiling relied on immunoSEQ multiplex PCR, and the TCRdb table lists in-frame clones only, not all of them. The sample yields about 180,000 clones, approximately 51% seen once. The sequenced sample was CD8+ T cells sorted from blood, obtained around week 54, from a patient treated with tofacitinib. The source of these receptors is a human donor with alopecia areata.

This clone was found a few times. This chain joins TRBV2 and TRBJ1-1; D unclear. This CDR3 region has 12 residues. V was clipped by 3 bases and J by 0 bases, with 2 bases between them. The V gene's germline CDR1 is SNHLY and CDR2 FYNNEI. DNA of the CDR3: TGTGCCAGCAGTGACGTGAACACTGAAGCTTTCTTT. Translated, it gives CASSDVNTEAFF. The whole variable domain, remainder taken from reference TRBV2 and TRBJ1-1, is EPEVTQTPSHQVTQMGQEVILRCVPISNHLYFYWYRQILGQKVEFLVSFYNNEISEKSEIFDDQFSVERPDGSNFTLKIRSTKLEDSAMYFCASSDVNTEAFFGQGTRLTVV.

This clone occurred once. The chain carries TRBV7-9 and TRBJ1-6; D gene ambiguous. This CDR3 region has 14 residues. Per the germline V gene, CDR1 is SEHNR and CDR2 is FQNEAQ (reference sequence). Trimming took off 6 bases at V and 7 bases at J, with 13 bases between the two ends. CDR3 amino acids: CASRSWSGNSPLHF. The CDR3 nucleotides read TGTGCCAGCAGATCTTGGTCAGGAAATTCACCCCTCCACTTT.

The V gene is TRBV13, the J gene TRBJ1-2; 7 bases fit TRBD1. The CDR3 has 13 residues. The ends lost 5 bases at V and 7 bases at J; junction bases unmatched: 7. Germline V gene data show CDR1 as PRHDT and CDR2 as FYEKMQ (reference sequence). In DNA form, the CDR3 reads TGTGCCAGCAGCCGTGACAGGGAGAGTGGCTACACCTTC. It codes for CASSRDRESGYTF.

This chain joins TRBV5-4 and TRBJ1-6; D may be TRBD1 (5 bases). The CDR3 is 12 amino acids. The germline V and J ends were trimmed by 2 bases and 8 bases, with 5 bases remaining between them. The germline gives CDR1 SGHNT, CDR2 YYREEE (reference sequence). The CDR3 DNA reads TGTGCCAGCAGCTTACAGGATTCACCCCTCCACTTT. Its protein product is CASSLQDSPLHF.

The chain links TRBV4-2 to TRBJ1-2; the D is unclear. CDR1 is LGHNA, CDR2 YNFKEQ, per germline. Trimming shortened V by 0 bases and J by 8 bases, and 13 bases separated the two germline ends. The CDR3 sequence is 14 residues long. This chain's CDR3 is CASSQDQTVGGYTF. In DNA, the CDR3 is TGTGCCAGCAGCCAAGATCAAACAGTCGGCGGCTACACCTTC.

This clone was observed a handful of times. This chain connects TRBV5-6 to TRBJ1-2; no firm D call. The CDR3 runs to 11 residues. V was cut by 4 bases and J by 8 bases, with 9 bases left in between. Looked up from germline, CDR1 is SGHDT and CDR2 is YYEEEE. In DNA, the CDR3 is TGTGCCAGCAGCGGTGAGCCGGGCTACACCTTC. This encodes CASSGEPGYTF. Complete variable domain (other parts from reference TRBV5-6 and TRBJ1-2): DAGVTQSPTHLIKTRGQQVTLRCSPKSGHDTVSWYQQALGQGPQFIFQYYEEEERQRGNFPDRFSGHQFPNYSSELNVNALLLGDSALYLCASSGEPGYTFGSGTRLTVV.

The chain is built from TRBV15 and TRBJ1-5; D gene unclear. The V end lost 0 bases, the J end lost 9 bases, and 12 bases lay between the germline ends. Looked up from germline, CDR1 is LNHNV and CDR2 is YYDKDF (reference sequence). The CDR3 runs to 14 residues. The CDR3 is CATSREAFPGPQHF. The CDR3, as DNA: TGTGCCACCAGCAGAGAGGCCTTCCCTGGGCCCCAGCATTTT.

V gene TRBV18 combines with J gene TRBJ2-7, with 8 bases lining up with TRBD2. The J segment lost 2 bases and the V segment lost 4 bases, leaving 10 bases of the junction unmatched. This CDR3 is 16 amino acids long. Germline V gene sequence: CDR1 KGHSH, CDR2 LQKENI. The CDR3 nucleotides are TGTGCCAGCTCACTTACCGGGACTAGTCTAACCTACGAGCAGTACTTC. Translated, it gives CASSLTGTSLTYEQYF.

CDR3 nucleotide sequence: TGTGCCAGTAGAGCCCTGGAACAGCCCCAGCATTTT. Translating it yields CASRALEQPQHF. The chain uses TRBV19 and TRBJ1-5, with unresolved D. CDR1 LNHDA and CDR2 SQIVND come from the germline V gene (reference sequence). This CDR3 is 12 amino acids long. Trimming took 6 bases from V and 7 from J, leaving 10 bases between them.

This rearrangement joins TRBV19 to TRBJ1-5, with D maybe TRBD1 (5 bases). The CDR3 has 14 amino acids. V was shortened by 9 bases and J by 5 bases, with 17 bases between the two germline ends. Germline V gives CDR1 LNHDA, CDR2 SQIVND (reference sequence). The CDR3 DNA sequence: TGTGCCAGCTCAGTGGAAGAGGGGTATCAGCCCCAGCATTTT. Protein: CASSVEEGYQPQHF.

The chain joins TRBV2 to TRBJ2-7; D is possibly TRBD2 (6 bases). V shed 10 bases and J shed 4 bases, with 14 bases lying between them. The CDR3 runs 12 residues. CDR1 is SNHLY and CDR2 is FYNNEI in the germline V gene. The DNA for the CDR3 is TGTGCCACTGGAGGAGGGGAGTACGAGCAGTACTTC. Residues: CATGGGEYEQYF.

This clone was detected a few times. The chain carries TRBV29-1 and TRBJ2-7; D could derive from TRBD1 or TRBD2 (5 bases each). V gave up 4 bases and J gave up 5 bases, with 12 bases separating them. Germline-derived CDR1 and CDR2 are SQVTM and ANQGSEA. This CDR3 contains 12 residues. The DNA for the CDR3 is TGCAGCGTTGTTTGGGGGATGAACGAGCAGTACTTC. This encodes CSVVWGMNEQYF.

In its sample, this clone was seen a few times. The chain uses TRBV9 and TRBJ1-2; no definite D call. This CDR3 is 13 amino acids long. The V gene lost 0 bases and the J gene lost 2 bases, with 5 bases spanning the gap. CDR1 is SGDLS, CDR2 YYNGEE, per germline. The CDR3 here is CASSVGQNYGYTF. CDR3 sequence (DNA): TGTGCCAGCAGCGTAGGTCAGAACTATGGCTACACCTTC.

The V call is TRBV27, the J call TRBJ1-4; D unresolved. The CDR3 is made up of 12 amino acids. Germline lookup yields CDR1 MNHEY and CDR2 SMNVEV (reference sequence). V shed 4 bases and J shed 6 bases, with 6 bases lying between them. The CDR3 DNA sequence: TGTGCCAGCAGTTCCCGGGATGAAAAACTGTTTTTT. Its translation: CASSSRDEKLFF. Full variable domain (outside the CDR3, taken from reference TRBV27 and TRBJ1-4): EAQVTQNPRYLITVTGKKLTVTCSQNMNHEYMSWYRQDPGLGLRQIYYSMNVEVTDKGDVPEGYKVSRKEKRNFPLILESPSPNQTSLYFCASSSRDEKLFFGSGTQLSVL.

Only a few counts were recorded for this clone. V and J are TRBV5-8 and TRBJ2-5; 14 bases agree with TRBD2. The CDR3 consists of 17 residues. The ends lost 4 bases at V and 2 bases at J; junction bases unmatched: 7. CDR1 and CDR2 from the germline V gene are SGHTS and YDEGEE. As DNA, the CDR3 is TGTGCCAGCAGCAAGGGACTAGCGGGGGACCAACAAGAGACCCAGTACTTC. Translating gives CASSKGLAGDQQETQYF.

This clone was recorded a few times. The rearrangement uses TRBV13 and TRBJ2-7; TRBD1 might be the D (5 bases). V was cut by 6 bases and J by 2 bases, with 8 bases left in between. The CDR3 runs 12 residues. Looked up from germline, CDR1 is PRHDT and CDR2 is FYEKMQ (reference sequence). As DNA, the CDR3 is TGTGCCAGCAGACAGGCCACCTACGAGCAGTACTTC. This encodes CASRQATYEQYF. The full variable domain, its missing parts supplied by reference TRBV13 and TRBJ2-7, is AAGVIQSPRHLIKEKRETATLKCYPIPRHDTVYWYQQGPGQDPQFLISFYEKMQSDKGSIPDRFSAQQFSDYHSELNMSSLELGDSALYFCASRQATYEQYFGPGTRLTVT.

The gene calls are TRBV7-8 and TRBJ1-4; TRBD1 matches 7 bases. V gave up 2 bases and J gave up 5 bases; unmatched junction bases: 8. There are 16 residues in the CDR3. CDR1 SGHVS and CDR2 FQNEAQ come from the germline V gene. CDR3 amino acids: CASSLPSQGGNEKLFF. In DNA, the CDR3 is TGTGCCAGCAGCTTACCAAGCCAGGGGGGGAATGAAAAACTGTTTTTT.

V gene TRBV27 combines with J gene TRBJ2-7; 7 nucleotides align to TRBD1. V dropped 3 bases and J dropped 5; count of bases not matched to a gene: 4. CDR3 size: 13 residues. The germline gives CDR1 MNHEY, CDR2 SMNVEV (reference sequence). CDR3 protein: CASSLTGTDEQYF. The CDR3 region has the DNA TGTGCCAGCAGTTTGACCGGGACAGACGAGCAGTACTTC.

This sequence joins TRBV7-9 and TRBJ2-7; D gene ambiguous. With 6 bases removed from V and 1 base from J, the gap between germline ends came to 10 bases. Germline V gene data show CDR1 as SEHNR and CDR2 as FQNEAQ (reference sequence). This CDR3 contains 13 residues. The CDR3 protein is CASSPTESYEQYF. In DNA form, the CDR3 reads TGTGCCAGCAGTCCTACAGAATCCTACGAGCAGTACTTC.

The CDR3 here is CASSQVGPGRPTEAFF. Here the CDR3 DNA reads TGCGCCAGCAGCCAAGTTGGGCCGGGCAGGCCCACTGAAGCTTTCTTT. The rearrangement uses TRBV4-3 and TRBJ1-1; D not resolved. V lost 1 base and J lost 4, with 16 bases in between. The CDR3 runs to 16 residues. Germline CDR1 and CDR2: LGHNA and YSLEER.

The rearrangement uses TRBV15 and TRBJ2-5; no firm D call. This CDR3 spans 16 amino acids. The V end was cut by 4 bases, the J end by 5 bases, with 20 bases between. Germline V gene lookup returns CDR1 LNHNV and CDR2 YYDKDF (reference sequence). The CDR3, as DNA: TGTGCCACCAGCAAAGAGGAGAAGGGTGCAATGGAGACCCAGTACTTC. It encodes CATSKEEKGAMETQYF.

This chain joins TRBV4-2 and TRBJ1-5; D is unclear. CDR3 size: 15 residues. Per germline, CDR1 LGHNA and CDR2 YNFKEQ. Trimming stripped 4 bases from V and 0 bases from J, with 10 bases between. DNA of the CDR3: TGTGCCAGCAGCCCCCGGAGGGATAGCAATCAGCCCCAGCATTTT. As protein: CASSPRRDSNQPQHF.

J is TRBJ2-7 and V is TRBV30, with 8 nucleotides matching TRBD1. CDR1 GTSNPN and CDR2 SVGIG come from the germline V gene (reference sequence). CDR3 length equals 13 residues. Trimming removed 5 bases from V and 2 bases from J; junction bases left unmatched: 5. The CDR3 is CAWGTGLTYEQYF. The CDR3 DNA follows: TGTGCCTGGGGGACAGGCCTTACCTACGAGCAGTACTTC.

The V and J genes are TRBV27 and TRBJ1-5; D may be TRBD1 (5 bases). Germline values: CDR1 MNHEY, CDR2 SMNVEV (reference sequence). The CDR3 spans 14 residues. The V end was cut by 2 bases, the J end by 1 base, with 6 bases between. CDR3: CASSLGASNQPQHF. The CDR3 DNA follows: TGTGCCAGCAGTTTAGGGGCGAGCAATCAGCCCCAGCATTTT.

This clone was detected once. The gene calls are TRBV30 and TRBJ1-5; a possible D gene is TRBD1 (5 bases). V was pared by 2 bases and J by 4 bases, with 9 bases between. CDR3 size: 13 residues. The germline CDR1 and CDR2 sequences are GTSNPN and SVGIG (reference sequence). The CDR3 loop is CAWSNTGNQPQHF. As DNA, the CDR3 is TGTGCCTGGAGTAACACAGGTAATCAGCCCCAGCATTTT.

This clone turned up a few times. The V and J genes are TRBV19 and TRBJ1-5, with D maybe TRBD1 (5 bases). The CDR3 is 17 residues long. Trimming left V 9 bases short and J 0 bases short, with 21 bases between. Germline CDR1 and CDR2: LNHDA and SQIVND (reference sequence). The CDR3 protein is CASLLHGRGTSNQPQHF. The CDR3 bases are TGTGCCAGCCTACTACACGGGCGGGGGACTAGCAATCAGCCCCAGCATTTT.

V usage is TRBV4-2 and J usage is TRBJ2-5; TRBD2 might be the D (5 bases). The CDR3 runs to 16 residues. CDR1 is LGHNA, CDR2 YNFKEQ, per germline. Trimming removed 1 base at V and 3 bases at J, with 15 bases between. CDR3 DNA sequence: TGTGCCAGCAGCCAAGTCGGAGAGTCGGAGGAAGAGACCCAGTACTTC. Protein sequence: CASSQVGESEEETQYF.

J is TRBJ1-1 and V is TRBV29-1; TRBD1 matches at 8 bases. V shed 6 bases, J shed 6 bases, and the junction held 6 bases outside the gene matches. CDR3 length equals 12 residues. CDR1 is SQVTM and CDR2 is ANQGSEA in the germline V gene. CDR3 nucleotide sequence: TGCAGCGTGTGGGGGGACAGGCCTGAAGCTTTCTTT. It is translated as CSVWGDRPEAFF.

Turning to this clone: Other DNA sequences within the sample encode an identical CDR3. The CDR3 nucleotides read TGTGCCAGCAGCTTCGGTACTGAAGCTTTCTTT. Amino acid sequence: CASSFGTEAFF. This chain joins TRBV5-6 and TRBJ1-1; unclear D gene. CDR1 is SGHDT and CDR2 is YYEEEE in the germline V gene. CDR3 length: 11 amino acids. V lost 2 bases, J lost 5 bases, and 4 bases lay in between.

This CDR3 is CAISGDRTYEQYF. CDR3 DNA sequence: TGTGCCATCAGTGGAGACCGCACCTACGAGCAGTACTTC. The chain links TRBV10-3 to TRBJ2-7; D gene uncertain. There are 13 residues in the CDR3. Trimming stripped 4 bases from V and 2 bases from J, with 9 bases between. Germline CDR1 ENHRY, CDR2 SYGVKD.